Listed below are T cell receptor beta chains from one sample, sequenced in a study of chemoradiotherapy in HPV16-positive cancers. Sequenced by immunoSEQ multiplex PCR; TCRdb stores in-frame clones only, minus some. Among some 35,000 clones listed, about 92% were seen once. The sample here was blood, taken from a patient who underwent chemoradiotherapy. Receptors originate from a human donor with HPV-associated anogenital cancer. Both conserved end residues are part of each CDR3. Fields, in order: J gene, D gene, V gene, CDR3 protein. The D gene is left open where the match is weak.

TRBJ1-2 | . | TRBV9 | CASTQGGNYGYTF
TRBJ1-5 | . | TRBV6-5 | CASSPGEGNQPQHF
TRBJ2-4 | . | TRBV5-8 | CASSLGGAAKNIQYF
TRBJ2-3 | TRBD1 | TRBV6-6 | CASSRTARGSTDTQYF
TRBJ1-1 | TRBD1 | TRBV2 | CASSEVGTANTEAFF
TRBJ1-6 | TRBD1 | TRBV7-9 | CASSFIGQGPSPLHF
TRBJ2-2 | . | TRBV15 | CATSRQGVYSGELFF
TRBJ2-1 | TRBD1 | TRBV19 | CASSAADRRNNEQFF
TRBJ2-1 | TRBD1 | TRBV6-5 | CASSTGQGGNEQFF
TRBJ1-2 | . | TRBV19 | CASSTSGPLLFGYTF
TRBJ2-1 | . | TRBV30 | CAWSGTSSYNEQFF
TRBJ1-4 | . | TRBV19 | CATRQRQSTNEKLFF
TRBJ2-7 | TRBD1 | TRBV7-6 | CASSSIVSRDRDTEQYF
TRBJ2-4 | . | TRBV2 | CASREDKNIQYF
TRBJ2-3 | . | TRBV11-3 | CASSPSRGTDTQYF
TRBJ2-3 | TRBD1 | TRBV15 | CATSRDTDRGRTDTQYF
TRBJ2-3 | TRBD2 | TRBV4-1 | CASSQVSAGGVDTQYF
TRBJ1-6 | . | TRBV2 | CASMAGEGSPLHF
TRBJ2-7 | . | TRBV7-2 | CASSLAGSYEQYF
TRBJ1-1 | . | TRBV7-9 | CASSSPSPLGTEAFF
TRBJ1-1 | . | TRBV29-1 | CSVAGFAEAFF
TRBJ1-1 | . | TRBV11-3 | CASSLGRGGAAEAFF
TRBJ1-4 | . | TRBV5-1 | CASSLEGRGYEKLFF
TRBJ2-7 | . | TRBV20-1 | CSASCGQYF
TRBJ2-2 | . | TRBV6-1 | CASEEVLAELFF
TRBJ2-3 | . | TRBV7-2 | CASSLGNPGADTQYF
TRBJ2-3 | . | TRBV10-3 | CAISGSGSFGDTQYF
TRBJ1-2 | TRBD1 | TRBV29-1 | CSVGQGFNYGYTF
TRBJ1-5 | . | TRBV27 | CASSLLGQPQHF
TRBJ1-1 | . | TRBV6-1 | CASSAGMNTEAFF
TRBJ2-7 | . | TRBV5-1 | CASSFGGTTYEQYF
TRBJ2-1 | TRBD1 | TRBV19 | CASSPKDRRFYNEQFF
TRBJ2-7 | . | TRBV7-9 | CASSLVVTRGQYYEQYF
TRBJ2-3 | TRBD2 | TRBV6-1 | CASSVDSGFLRGTQYF
TRBJ2-5 | TRBD2 | TRBV9 | CASSVGLGLAGGETQYF
TRBJ1-2 | . | TRBV4-3 | CASSQVKYAVGGYTF
TRBJ2-1 | TRBD2 | TRBV7-6 | CASSLFLAGSNEQFF
TRBJ1-5 | . | TRBV30 | CAWSHLGNQPQHF
TRBJ2-2 | . | TRBV7-9 | CASSFNTGELFF
TRBJ2-3 | . | TRBV30 | CAWNYYWTESSTDTQYF
TRBJ2-5 | . | TRBV11-2 | CASSLGPETQYF
TRBJ2-2 | . | TRBV4-1 | CASARFANTGELFF
TRBJ2-5 | . | TRBV7-7 | CASSLVPGNPQETQYF
TRBJ2-7 | . | TRBV6-5 | CASSRGGWEQYF
TRBJ2-7 | . | TRBV6-6 | CASTSTGPTYEQYF
TRBJ2-7 | TRBD2 | TRBV27 | CASRNLGGEGAYEQYF
TRBJ2-3 | TRBD1 | TRBV2 | CARSEVQGVRTQYF
TRBJ2-3 | . | TRBV5-6 | CASSFQRLTDTQYF
TRBJ1-5 | . | TRBV29-1 | CSVEGGNNQPQHF
TRBJ1-5 | TRBD1 | TRBV19 | CASSIGTGGYSNQPQHF
TRBJ2-7 | . | TRBV11-2 | CASSRGVGNEQYF
TRBJ1-1 | TRBD1 | TRBV7-9 | CASSPRTGANEAFF
TRBJ2-1 | . | TRBV7-3 | CASSSGVTDHNEQFF
TRBJ1-4 | TRBD1 | TRBV4-2 | CASSQDYDREGAAIF